Listed here are 17 T cell receptor beta chains from one sample, sequenced in a study of cytomegalovirus exposure and HLA in healthy donors. The primer mix had 60 Vbeta and 13 Jbeta primers. Clones were sequenced by immunoSEQ multiplex PCR, and TCRdb holds only the in-frame ones, with some missing. There are around 160,000 clones in the sample; approximately 75% occur only once, and 2% to 2.5% lies in the top ten. The sample comprised PBMCs. These receptors all come from a man aged 50 or older in good health and CMV-seropositive.

The V call is TRBV19, the J call TRBJ1-1; no clear D. This CDR3 region has 13 residues. Germline lookup yields CDR1 LNHDA and CDR2 SQIVND (reference sequence). V lost 7 bases, J lost 1 base, and 10 bases lay in between. The CDR3 DNA is TGTGCCAGTATCGCGGCGGGGAACACTGAAGCTTTCTTT. Its translation is CASIAAGNTEAFF.

In its sample, this clone was seen once. The chain carries TRBV15 and TRBJ2-7, with D possibly matching TRBD1 (5 bases). The germline V and J ends were trimmed by 0 bases and 6 bases, with 9 bases remaining between them. In germline, CDR1 is LNHNV, CDR2 YYDKDF (reference sequence). The CDR3 is 13 amino acids. CDR3 coding DNA: TGTGCCACCAGCAGAGATCAGGGTCGCGAGCAGTACTTC. This codes for CATSRDQGREQYF.

V is TRBV27 and J is TRBJ1-4; TRBD1 matches at 8 bases. J lost 3 bases, V lost 6 bases, and 3 bases had no gene match. This CDR3 region has 14 residues. Germline CDR1 is MNHEY and CDR2 is SMNVEV (reference sequence). CDR3: CASRTGVPNEKLFF. In DNA, the CDR3 is TGTGCCAGCAGGACAGGGGTCCCTAATGAAAAACTGTTTTTT.

This clone appeared a single time. The chain couples TRBV5-6 to TRBJ2-2; the D is unclear. Germline V gene sequence: CDR1 SGHDT, CDR2 YYEEEE. The CDR3 runs to 15 residues. The V and J ends lost 4 bases and 4 bases respectively, with 14 bases between them. The CDR3 nucleotides read TGTGCCAGCAGCACGAAAGTGCGTCGCACCGGGGAGCTGTTTTTT. This translates into CASSTKVRRTGELFF.

This chain's CDR3 is CASSLVDPGVLNTEAFF. CDR3 sequence (DNA): TGTGCCAGCAGCTTAGTTGACCCGGGGGTGTTGAACACTGAAGCTTTCTTT. The chain employs TRBV11-2 and TRBJ1-1; D is possibly TRBD1 (5 bases). The germline V gene has CDR1 SGHAT and CDR2 FQNNGV. The ends were cut back, 1 base at V and 0 bases at J, with 15 bases in the middle. CDR3 length: 17 amino acids.

The chain recombines TRBV7-9 with TRBJ2-5; perhaps TRBD2 as D (6 bases). The CDR3 is made up of 13 amino acids. V dropped 5 bases and J dropped 5 bases, with 12 bases sitting between them. Germline V gene lookup returns CDR1 SEHNR and CDR2 FQNEAQ (reference sequence). DNA of the CDR3: TGTGCCAGCAGCCCCTATGGAGGGGAGACCCAGTACTTC. This translates into CASSPYGGETQYF.

The genes are TRBV19 and TRBJ1-2, with D uncertain. The CDR3 is 15 amino acids. V dropped 3 bases and J dropped 2 bases, with 13 bases sitting between them. Germline V gives CDR1 LNHDA, CDR2 SQIVND (reference sequence). CDR3 DNA: TGTGCCAGTAGTATCGGTCCAGGATACAACTATGGCTACACCTTC. It codes for CASSIGPGYNYGYTF.

In this sample, this clone turned up once. The chain joins TRBV9 to TRBJ1-1; D is ambiguous. The CDR3 totals 13 residues. In germline, CDR1 is SGDLS, CDR2 YYNGEE. The V gene lost 4 bases and the J gene lost 3 bases, with 10 bases spanning the gap. Here the CDR3 reads CASSFGRDTEAFF. Here the CDR3 DNA reads TGTGCCAGCAGCTTTGGGAGGGACACTGAAGCTTTCTTT.

The V gene is TRBV5-6, the J gene TRBJ1-5, with D unclear. This CDR3 contains 15 residues. Per the germline V gene, CDR1 is SGHDT and CDR2 is YYEEEE. Trimming removed 0 bases at V and 3 bases at J, with 10 bases between. The CDR3 sequence: CASSLGQFPNQPQHF. The DNA of the CDR3 is TGTGCCAGCAGCTTGGGGCAGTTCCCCAATCAGCCCCAGCATTTT. The full variable domain, with the rest looked up from reference TRBV5-6 and TRBJ1-5, is DAGVTQSPTHLIKTRGQQVTLRCSPKSGHDTVSWYQQALGQGPQFIFQYYEEEERQRGNFPDRFSGHQFPNYSSELNVNALLLGDSALYLCASSLGQFPNQPQHFGDGTRLSIL.

This clone was counted a few times. V usage is TRBV7-9 and J usage is TRBJ1-5, with D hard to call. The V gene's germline CDR1 is SEHNR and CDR2 FQNEAQ (reference sequence). The germline V and J ends were trimmed by 5 bases and 4 bases, with 9 bases remaining between them. CDR3 length: 13 residues. In DNA form, the CDR3 reads TGTGCCAGCAGCATCTCTAGGAATCAGCCCCAGCATTTT. Protein sequence: CASSISRNQPQHF.

The rearrangement joins TRBV5-5 to TRBJ2-1; TRBD1 matches at 9 bases. Germline trimming cut 2 bases from V and 3 bases from J; bases unmatched to any gene: 3. The CDR3 sequence is 15 residues long. CDR1 is SGHKS and CDR2 is YYEKEE in the germline V gene (reference sequence). CDR3 region: CASSFGTGSYNEQFF. The CDR3, as DNA: TGTGCCAGCAGCTTCGGGACAGGGAGCTACAATGAGCAGTTCTTC. Using reference TRBV5-5 and TRBJ2-1 for the parts outside the CDR3, the full variable domain is DAGVTQSPTHLIKTRGQQVTLRCSPISGHKSVSWYQQVLGQGPQFIFQYYEKEERGRGNFPDRFSARQFPNYSSELNVNALLLGDSALYLCASSFGTGSYNEQFFGPGTRLTVL.

The rearrangement links TRBV7-9 to TRBJ2-3; TRBD2 matches 9 bases. Trimming removed 5 bases from V and 4 bases from J; junction bases left unmatched: 7. Germline CDR1 is SEHNR and CDR2 is FQNEAQ (reference sequence). The CDR3 has 15 amino acids. The CDR3 protein is CASSPRGGLADTQYF. The DNA for the CDR3 is TGTGCCAGCAGCCCGCGGGGGGGGCTAGCAGATACGCAGTATTTT. Full variable domain (rest looked up from reference TRBV7-9 and TRBJ2-3): DTGVSQNPRHKITKRGQNVTFRCDPISEHNRLYWYRQTLGQGPEFLTYFQNEAQLEKSRLLSDRFSAERPKGSFSTLEIQRTEQGDSAMYLCASSPRGGLADTQYFGPGTRLTVL.

J is TRBJ1-1 and V is TRBV6-1; D gene ambiguous. The germline gives CDR1 MNHNS, CDR2 SASEGT. With 10 bases removed from V and 1 base from J, the gap between germline ends came to 10 bases. There are 12 residues in the CDR3. This chain's CDR3 is CATYRGNTEAFF. Written as DNA, the CDR3 is TGTGCCACCTACCGGGGGAACACTGAAGCTTTCTTT.

The gene calls are TRBV7-9 and TRBJ1-2, with a possible D match to TRBD1 (5 bases). V lost 3 bases and J lost 4, with 21 bases in between. Germline lookup yields CDR1 SEHNR and CDR2 FQNEAQ (reference sequence). This CDR3 spans 17 amino acids. The chain's CDR3 is CASSLGGSGALLYGYTF. The CDR3 DNA sequence: TGTGCCAGCAGCTTGGGGGGTTCGGGAGCCCTCCTCTATGGCTACACCTTC. The full variable domain, in which reference TRBV7-9 and TRBJ1-2 provide the parts outside the CDR3, is DTGVSQNPRHKITKRGQNVTFRCDPISEHNRLYWYRQTLGQGPEFLTYFQNEAQLEKSRLLSDRFSAERPKGSFSTLEIQRTEQGDSAMYLCASSLGGSGALLYGYTFGSGTRLTVV.

This chain connects TRBV7-3 to TRBJ2-7; 12 bases map to TRBD1. CDR3 size: 14 residues. CDR1 is SGHTA and CDR2 is FQGTGA in the germline V gene. V was pared by 2 bases and J by 6 bases, with 2 bases of the junction left unmatched. Written as DNA, the CDR3 is TGTGCCAGCAGCTTAGGGACAGGGGGCTCCGAGCAGTACTTC. Translating gives CASSLGTGGSEQYF.

V is TRBV5-1 and J is TRBJ2-5; no reliable D call. The CDR3 sequence is 14 residues long. The V gene's germline CDR1 is SGHRS and CDR2 YFSETQ. V was pared by 0 bases and J by 0 bases, with 6 bases between. For the CDR3, the DNA is TGCGCCAGCAGCTTGGGGAGAAACCAAGAGACCCAGTACTTC. It is translated as CASSLGRNQETQYF.

The chain carries TRBV29-1 and TRBJ2-3; 7 bases are a match to TRBD2. This CDR3 comprises 17 residues. CDR1 is SQVTM, CDR2 ANQGSEA, per germline. Trimming at V came to 6 bases and at J to 2 bases, leaving 17 bases not matched to a gene. The CDR3 reads CSVHYQLLAPNTDTQYF. The CDR3, as DNA: TGCAGCGTCCATTACCAATTACTAGCGCCCAACACAGATACGCAGTATTTT.